A selection of T cell receptor beta chains follows, all from one sample in a study of blood T cell repertoires in COVID-19. TCRdb's copy holds only in-frame clones and misses some; the assay was immunoSEQ multiplex PCR. The repertoire holds fewer than 150,000 clones, with 70% to 80% as singletons. Material for sequencing was peripheral blood. The receptor set was obtained from an older man with acute or convalescent COVID-19. The conserved cysteine and the conserved F or W are not part of the CDR3 here. The D gene is left open where the match is weak.

D gene,J gene,V gene,CDR3 protein
-,TRBJ1-5,TRBV3-1/TRBV3-2,ASSQGGHFLEPQH
-,TRBJ1-2,TRBV7-9,ASSLFVGQGDYGYT
TRBD2,TRBJ2-3,TRBV11-2,ASSLGPSGRNTQY
-,TRBJ2-7,TRBV10-3,AISVMPGTDMYEQY
TRBD2,TRBJ2-5,TRBV4-2,ASSPGGGGRQETQY
TRBD2,TRBJ2-1,TRBV7-3,ASSLNGGGATLLDEQF
-,TRBJ2-7,TRBV20-1,SALRLESY
-,TRBJ2-5,TRBV5-4,ASSLPAGTQY
TRBD2,TRBJ2-1,TRBV4-1,ASSQAPRLAGEAEQF
TRBD1,TRBJ1-1,TRBV28,ASRKTGGVTEAF
TRBD2,TRBJ2-7,TRBV28,ASSFGLAGVFSYEQY
TRBD1,TRBJ2-7,TRBV5-1,ASSFAGTGPNEQY
TRBD1,TRBJ1-2,TRBV19,ASSTSTDRAGWSPNYGYT
-,TRBJ2-7,TRBV27,ASSSSDSYEQY
TRBD2,TRBJ2-1,TRBV4-1,ASSRLAGVSNEQF
TRBD2,TRBJ2-2,TRBV15,ATSSALAGVILWNTGELF
-,TRBJ1-2,TRBV2,ASSGTQRSGGYT
-,TRBJ1-3,TRBV6-5,ASSYSQAGSGNTIY
-,TRBJ2-5,TRBV2,ASSGGGGKETQY
TRBD1,TRBJ2-7,TRBV28,ASSLGTDYEQY
-,TRBJ1-1,TRBV27,ASSDRQVVNTEAF
-,TRBJ2-2,TRBV7-8,ASSSSGSEGGELF
TRBD1,TRBJ1-3,TRBV4-2,ASSQDYRGPDGNTIY
TRBD1,TRBJ1-6,TRBV5-6,ASSLYRGPLNSPLH
TRBD1,TRBJ2-5,TRBV4-1,ASSQDRGLQETQY
TRBD1,TRBJ1-4,TRBV7-9,ASSLRQGLKLF
-,TRBJ2-3,TRBV14,ASSLFRGTDTQY
-,TRBJ1-3,TRBV19,ASSPEGGNTIY
-,TRBJ1-1,TRBV20-1,SAGRYTEAF
TRBD1,TRBJ1-2,TRBV7-3,ASSPGQGEGYT
TRBD2,TRBJ2-5,TRBV7-3,ASSFGLAVQETQY
TRBD2,TRBJ2-1,TRBV5-1,ASSPGTSGNEQF
TRBD1,TRBJ2-4,TRBV5-4,ASSFGGTGQAKNIQY
-,TRBJ1-1,TRBV9,ASSAFGYTEAF
TRBD1,TRBJ1-5,TRBV7-8,ASSPDRNQPQH
-,TRBJ2-2,TRBV11-3,ASSRTRAGELF
-,TRBJ2-7,TRBV28,ASSSGTLSSYEQY
-,TRBJ2-3,TRBV28,ASRPWGARGTSTDTQY
TRBD1,TRBJ1-1,TRBV27,ASSYRDRALAF
-,TRBJ1-2,TRBV11-2,ASSPTRTAGANNGYT
-,TRBJ2-7,TRBV28,ASSSLGESNAYEQY
TRBD2,TRBJ2-3,TRBV29-1,SVGTLSGRTDTQY
TRBD1,TRBJ1-6,TRBV6-2/TRBV6-3,ASSNEQGSYNSPLH
TRBD2,TRBJ2-3,TRBV28,ASSLIAGAGTDTQY
-,TRBJ2-7,TRBV10-2,ASTPVSGHEQY
TRBD1,TRBJ1-1,TRBV7-9,ASSRTGGSTEAF
TRBD2,TRBJ2-7,TRBV7-9,ASSRSIAGGRDEQY
-,TRBJ1-2,TRBV2,ASSDLYGYT
TRBD2,TRBJ2-5,TRBV11-2,ASSLDLGHSGGPRETQY
-,TRBJ2-2,TRBV5-1,ASSLVANTGELF
TRBD2,TRBJ2-7,TRBV27,ASREGLAGYEQY
TRBD2,TRBJ2-1,TRBV2,ASSATTRLAGVEQF
-,TRBJ1-1,TRBV13,ASSLAMNTEAF
-,TRBJ1-4,TRBV27,ASSPRPGEKLF
-,TRBJ1-1,TRBV2,ATYQDRNTEAF
TRBD2,TRBJ2-7,TRBV30,AWSVRGEGEQY
-,TRBJ2-5,TRBV7-3,ASSPSGWSKETQY
TRBD2,TRBJ2-5,TRBV11-2,ASSLGGEGKETQY
TRBD1,TRBJ2-1,TRBV11-3,ASSLAGTGGNEQF